A single sample is the source of the 8 T cell receptor beta chains below, sequenced in a study of identical twins. Each CDR3 protein is one row after TCRdb ran MiXCR on the 5' RACE reads. The sample lists about 530,000 distinct CDR3 sequences; roughly 15% were seen once. The data also belong to a second study, concerning yellow fever vaccine responses in identical twins.

Sequencing was carried out using CD4+ T cells sorted from blood. These receptors originate from a woman younger than 30 in good health.

This clonotype was detected only a few times. The V gene is TRBV12-3 or TRBV12-4, the J gene TRBJ2-1; weak D call: TRBD1 (6 bases). V gave up 5 bases and J gave up 7 bases, with 12 bases separating them. CDR3 length: 13 amino acids. CDR3 nucleotides: TGTGCCAGCAGTAGGGGGAAAGGGAATGAGCAGTTCTTC. It translates to CASSRGKGNEQFF.

This clonotype was recorded at least ten times. The V call is TRBV20-1, the J call TRBJ2-1; TRBD2 aligns across 9 bases. CDR3 length: 15 amino acids. The trim removed 3 bases at V and 1 base at J, leaving 4 bases unmatched. Germline CDR1 DFQATT, CDR2 SNEGSKA (reference sequence). Written as DNA, the CDR3 is TGCAGTGCTAGGACGAGCGGGAGGTCCTACAATGAGCAGTTCTTC. It codes for CSARTSGRSYNEQFF.

The rearrangement links TRBV28 to TRBJ2-7, with D perhaps given as TRBD1 or TRBD2 (5 bases each). Germline CDR1 and CDR2: MDHEN and SYDVKM. CDR3 size: 15 residues. V lost 6 bases, J lost 3 bases, and 18 bases lay in between. The CDR3 bases are TGTGCCAGCAGAGACCCTTCGGGGCTAATCTACGAGCAGTACTTC. It translates to CASRDPSGLIYEQYF. The full variable domain, its missing parts supplied by reference TRBV28 and TRBJ2-7, is DVKVTQSSRYLVKRTGEKVFLECVQDMDHENMFWYRQDPGLGLRLIYFSYDVKMKEKGDIPEGYSVSREKKERFSLILESASTNQTSMYLCASRDPSGLIYEQYFGPGTRLTVT.

The CDR3 here is CASSEQWAASGNTIYF. Written as DNA, the CDR3 is TGCGCCAGCAGTGAGCAGTGGGCTGCCTCTGGAAACACCATATATTTT. The rearrangement joins TRBV10-2 to TRBJ1-3; unclear D gene. V lost 2 bases and J lost 0, with 11 bases in between. The CDR3 loop spans 16 amino acids. The V gene's germline CDR1 is WSHSY and CDR2 SAAADI.

This clonotype was picked up a small number of times. The rearrangement joins TRBV9 to TRBJ2-6; TRBD2 matches at 10 bases. CDR1 and CDR2 (germline): SGDLS, YYNGEE. J was trimmed by 1 base and V by 1 base; bases with no gene match: 5. The CDR3 totals 18 residues. This CDR3 reads CASSVTPSGSSGANVLTF. CDR3 DNA: TGTGCCAGCAGCGTAACTCCTAGCGGGAGTTCTGGGGCCAACGTCCTGACTTTC.

This clonotype was seen a handful of times. The genes are TRBV2 and TRBJ2-7; TRBD2 matches at 7 bases. The CDR3 runs 13 residues. Germline CDR1 SNHLY, CDR2 FYNNEI. V shed 3 bases and J 4 bases; nucleotides not matched to a gene: 3. The CDR3 loop is CASSERERYEQYF. The CDR3 nucleotides are TGTGCCAGCAGTGAGCGGGAGCGGTACGAGCAGTACTTC. The variable domain in full, completed from reference TRBV2 and TRBJ2-7, reads EPEVTQTPSHQVTQMGQEVILRCVPISNHLYFYWYRQILGQKVEFLVSFYNNEISEKSEIFDDQFSVERPDGSNFTLKIRSTKLEDSAMYFCASSERERYEQYFGPGTRLTVT.

The chain joins TRBV12-3 or TRBV12-4 to TRBJ2-3, with TRBD1 identical over 8 bases. V shed 7 bases and J 3 bases; nucleotides not matched to a gene: 12. This CDR3 has 16 amino acids. The CDR3 bases are TGTGCCAGCATCCCAGGGGGCCGTTTAGGGACAGATACGCAGTATTTT. Encoded protein: CASIPGGRLGTDTQYF.

This clonotype was counted between two and nine times. V is TRBV12-3 or TRBV12-4 and J is TRBJ1-4, with D possibly matching TRBD1 (5 bases). This CDR3 comprises 13 residues. Trimming removed 8 bases from V and 11 bases from J, with 18 bases in between. CDR3 nucleotides: TGTGCCAGCTACCGGGACCCCCTGGGGAAACTGTTTTTT. Its translation: CASYRDPLGKLFF.